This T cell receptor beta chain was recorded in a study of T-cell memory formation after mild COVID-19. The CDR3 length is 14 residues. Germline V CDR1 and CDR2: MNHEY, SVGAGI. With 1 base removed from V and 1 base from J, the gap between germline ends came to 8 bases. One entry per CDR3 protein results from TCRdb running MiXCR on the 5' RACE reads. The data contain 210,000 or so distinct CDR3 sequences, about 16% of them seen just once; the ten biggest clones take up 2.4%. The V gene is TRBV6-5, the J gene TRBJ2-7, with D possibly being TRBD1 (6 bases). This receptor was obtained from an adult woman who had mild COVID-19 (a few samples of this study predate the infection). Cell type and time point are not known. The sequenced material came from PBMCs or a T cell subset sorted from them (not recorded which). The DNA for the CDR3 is TGTGCCAGCAGTTACTTGGACAGTTCCTACGAGCAGTACTTC. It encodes CASSYLDSSYEQYF.